Below, 2 T cell receptor beta chains from the same sample are listed, as sequenced in a study of T-cell memory formation after mild COVID-19. TCRdb passed the 5' RACE reads through MiXCR, listing each CDR3 protein once. This sample has more than 150,000 distinct CDR3 sequences, with about 18% found just once. Material for sequencing was PBMCs or a T cell subset sorted from them (not recorded which). The source is a man younger than 35 who had mild COVID-19 (a few samples of this study predate the infection). Cell type and time point are not known.

The V gene is TRBV6-5, the J gene TRBJ2-3; 10 bases are shared with TRBD2. CDR3 length: 16 amino acids. Germline CDR1 MNHEY, CDR2 SVGAGI. The V and J ends lost 0 bases and 1 base, in that order; junction bases with no gene match: 1. CDR3 nucleotides: TGTGCCAGCAGTTACTCCCTAGCGGGGGGCACAGATACGCAGTATTTT. Its protein product is CASSYSLAGGTDTQYF.

The CDR3 loop reads CASSQVQGAGELFF. The CDR3 DNA sequence: TGTGCCAGCAGCCAAGTTCAGGGCGCCGGGGAGCTGTTTTTT. The chain recombines TRBV4-2 with TRBJ2-2; weak D call: TRBD1 (5 bases). Trimming stripped 1 base from V and 6 bases from J, with 9 bases between. Looked up from germline, CDR1 is LGHNA and CDR2 is YNFKEQ. The CDR3 has 14 amino acids.